This T cell receptor (beta chain) was identified in a study of cytotoxic CD8 clonotypes in ibrutinib-treated CLL. Overall study: Timing of response sample collection was a median approximately twelve months after treatment start, with a range of 6 to 36.

The CDR3 contains 14 residues. The germline V gene has CDR1 SQVTM and CDR2 ANQGSEA. V was clipped by 3 bases and J by 7 bases; unmatched bases: 7. The data were produced by immunoSEQ multiplex PCR, yet TCRdb's version contains in-frame clones alone and is incomplete. This table has 270,000 or so clones, 70% to 80% appearing once. The TCR sequence derives from a human donor with chronic lymphocytic leukemia. The chain links TRBV29-1 to TRBJ1-4; 8 bases match TRBD1. The sequenced sample was PBMCs, obtained at disease progression, from a patient treated with ibrutinib. In DNA, the CDR3 is TGCAGCGTTGACAAGGCAGGGGGCGGTGAAAAACTGTTTTTT. Amino acid sequence: CSVDKAGGGEKLFF.